What follows are 16 T cell receptor beta chains derived from one specimen sequenced in a study of blood T cell repertoires in COVID-19. TCRdb's table, derived via immunoSEQ multiplex PCR, lists solely in-frame clones and lacks some. The table lists tens of thousands of clones, over 75% of them singletons, with about a third in the top ten. The material sequenced was peripheral blood. These TCRs come from a woman aged 80 or over with COVID-19, enrolled during active disease.

This chain connects TRBV14 to TRBJ1-1, with D unclear. V dropped 4 bases and J dropped 4 bases, with 31 bases sitting between them. Germline V lookup: CDR1 SGHDN, CDR2 FVKESK. This CDR3 comprises 20 residues. DNA for the CDR3: TGTGCCAGCAGCCCATCCCGGGGTATGCAGGAGGAAAAGGGTAGCACTGAAGCTTTCTTT. Its translation: CASSPSRGMQEEKGSTEAFF.

There are a few counts of this clone. The V call is TRBV28, the J call TRBJ2-4, with D unresolved. Germline V CDR1 and CDR2: MDHEN, SYDVKM. V lost 3 bases and J lost 3, with 15 bases in between. The CDR3 length is 16 residues. The CDR3 region has the DNA TGTGCCAGCAGTTTTCCACTAATAACCGACAAAAACATTCAGTACTTC. Its protein product is CASSFPLITDKNIQYF.

This CDR3 reads CASSPRLALYTGELFF. The CDR3 bases are TGTGCCAGCAGCCCCCGGCTAGCGCTCTACACCGGGGAGCTGTTTTTT. V usage is TRBV7-2 and J usage is TRBJ2-2; tentatively, D is TRBD2 (6 bases). The CDR3 covers 16 residues. Trimming removed 5 bases from V and 3 bases from J, with 16 bases in between. Germline V lookup: CDR1 SGHTA, CDR2 FQGNSA.

CDR3 loop: CASSFRDRGREQYF. CDR3 nucleotide sequence: TGTGCCAGCAGCTTCCGGGACAGGGGAAGGGAGCAGTACTTC. The chain employs TRBV7-2 and TRBJ2-7; TRBD1 matches 10 bases. J gave up 7 bases and V 3 bases, and 6 bases lay outside the gene matches. Per the germline V gene, CDR1 is SGHTA and CDR2 is FQGNSA. The CDR3 spans 14 residues.

The chain has TRBV24-1 and TRBJ2-7; 10 nucleotides align to TRBD2. The CDR3 runs 14 residues. V dropped 5 bases and J dropped 7; count of bases not matched to a gene: 7. CDR1 and CDR2 (germline): KGHDR, SFDVKD. CDR3 loop: CATSGAGTSDEQYF. The CDR3 DNA follows: TGTGCCACCAGTGGCGCCGGGACTAGCGATGAGCAGTACTTC.

This chain joins TRBV28 and TRBJ2-7; 12 bases align to TRBD2. The germline V gene encodes CDR1 MDHEN and CDR2 SYDVKM. The CDR3 spans 19 residues. Germline trimming cut 6 bases from V and 2 bases from J; bases unmatched to any gene: 17. CDR3 bases: TGTGCCAGCAGGGTGGGCGGACTAGCGGGAACATCCGAGCCCTACGAGCAGTACTTC. This translates into CASRVGGLAGTSEPYEQYF.

The chain recombines TRBV7-2 with TRBJ2-2, with a weak D call TRBD1 (6 bases). V lost 7 bases, J lost 2 bases, and 14 bases lay in between. Germline V gives CDR1 SGHTA, CDR2 FQGNSA. There are 15 residues in the CDR3. The CDR3 region has the DNA TGTGCCAGCACCGTGACAGGCCATAACACCGGGGAGCTGTTTTTT. Translated: CASTVTGHNTGELFF. Complete variable domain (other parts from reference TRBV7-2 and TRBJ2-2): GAGVSQSPSNKVTEKGKDVELRCDPISGHTALYWYRQSLGQGLEFLIYFQGNSAPDKSGLPSDRFSAERTGGSVSTLTIQRTQQEDSAVYLCASTVTGHNTGELFFGEGSRLTVL.

The CDR3 sequence: CATSTRLGYNEQFF. The DNA for the CDR3 is TGTGCCACCAGCACAAGACTAGGCTACAATGAGCAGTTCTTC. The rearrangement links TRBV15 to TRBJ2-1, with D possibly matching TRBD2 (6 bases). V was clipped by 4 bases and J by 3 bases, with 10 bases between them. The CDR3 is made up of 14 amino acids. The germline V gene has CDR1 LNHNV and CDR2 YYDKDF (reference sequence).

The rearrangement links TRBV4-1 to TRBJ2-2; 7 nucleotides match TRBD2. Trimming took 4 bases from V and 4 from J; bases not matched to a gene: 18. Per germline, CDR1 MGHRA and CDR2 YSYEKL. This CDR3 has 19 residues. The CDR3 loop reads CASSPSPRRAGEGTGELFF. The CDR3 nucleotides read TGCGCCAGCAGCCCATCGCCTCGACGTGCGGGAGAGGGCACCGGGGAGCTGTTTTTT.

J is TRBJ2-7 and V is TRBV6-1, with D perhaps matching TRBD1 (6 bases). This CDR3 region has 15 residues. V lost 2 bases to trimming and J lost 6 bases, with 17 bases between them. CDR1 is MNHNS, CDR2 SASEGT, per germline. CDR3 region: CASSEMGTHPGEQYF. CDR3 nucleotide sequence: TGTGCCAGCAGTGAAATGGGGACACACCCCGGCGAGCAGTACTTC.

The gene calls are TRBV7-8 and TRBJ2-3, with 7 bases fitting TRBD1. CDR3 size: 14 residues. The germline V gene encodes CDR1 SGHVS and CDR2 FQNEAQ. V lost 5 bases to trimming and J lost 6 bases; unmatched junction nucleotides: 8. The CDR3 reads CASSPTGAADTQYF. CDR3 sequence (DNA): TGTGCCAGCAGCCCAACAGGGGCAGCCGATACGCAGTATTTT.

The chain uses TRBV5-1 and TRBJ2-3, with TRBD1 identical over 7 bases. Germline V gene sequence: CDR1 SGHRS, CDR2 YFSETQ. J lost 1 base, V lost 0 bases, and 8 bases had no gene match. The CDR3 consists of 17 residues. The CDR3 coding sequence is TGCGCCAGCAGCTTGGCCCGAGGGGGCGGTGGCACAGATACGCAGTATTTT. Translation gives CASSLARGGGGTDTQYF.

In its sample, this clone was seen once. The chain carries TRBV24-1 and TRBJ2-7; TRBD1 matches 8 bases. The CDR3 covers 13 residues. Germline V gives CDR1 KGHDR, CDR2 SFDVKD. Losses at the gene ends were 4 bases for V and 7 bases for J; bases not matched to a gene: 5. This chain's CDR3 is CATSETTGGEQYF. CDR3 sequence (DNA): TGTGCCACCAGTGAAACAACAGGGGGAGAGCAGTACTTC.

This clone is a singleton in its sample. The chain joins TRBV12-5 to TRBJ1-2; 7 nucleotides line up with TRBD1. V lost 2 bases to trimming and J lost 3 bases; unmatched junction nucleotides: 3. The CDR3 extends over 14 amino acids. CDR1 LGHNT and CDR2 FRNRAP come from the germline V gene. CDR3 sequence: CASGLRDRDYGYTF. The CDR3, as DNA: TGTGCTAGTGGTTTGAGGGACAGAGACTATGGCTACACCTTC.

J is TRBJ2-7 and V is TRBV7-9; tentatively, D is TRBD1 (5 bases). The CDR3 has 12 residues. The ends were cut back, 11 bases at V and 3 bases at J, with 14 bases in the middle. CDR1 SEHNR and CDR2 FQNEAQ come from the germline V gene (reference sequence). CDR3 protein: CAGGQTSYEQYF. The DNA of the CDR3 is TGTGCCGGCGGACAAACGAGCTACGAGCAGTACTTC.

The CDR3 reads CASSLGAGGRYNEQFF. The DNA for the CDR3 is TGTGCCAGCAGCTTAGGGGCGGGGGGCCGCTACAATGAGCAGTTCTTC. The chain recombines TRBV7-2 with TRBJ2-1; the match to TRBD2 covers 8 bases. This CDR3 is built from 16 residues. Germline V gene data show CDR1 as SGHTA and CDR2 as FQGNSA. After removal of 1 base from V and 3 bases from J, the junction contained 5 bases not matched to a gene.